This T cell receptor (beta chain) came from a study of shared clonotypes between healthy human individuals. Only in-frame clones appear in the TCRdb table, and some are missing; sequencing was by immunoSEQ multiplex PCR. The sample has 2 million to 3 million clones; roughly 93% are singletons. Study results and limitations: Genetic and exposure-history diversity was limited by the few donors.

The CDR3 is made up of 14 amino acids. Germline CDR1 reads MNHNS; CDR2 reads SASEGT. Trimming removed 6 bases from V and 3 bases from J, with 15 bases in between. For this clone: The antigen remains unidentified.

CD4+ cells were split into CD45RA+ naive and CD45RA-negative memory subsets. The chain links TRBV6-1 to TRBJ2-7, with a weak D call TRBD1 (7 bases). Sequencing input: naive CD4+ T cells from PBMCs. The subset here: CD45RA+ positively selected. This clonotype was sampled from a man between 18 and 35 years old in good health. Some clones in this sample may be carry-over from other donors' samples. The chain's CDR3 is CASRGGQKNYEQYF. The DNA for the CDR3 is TGTGCCAGCAGGGGGGGACAGAAAAACTACGAGCAGTACTTC.